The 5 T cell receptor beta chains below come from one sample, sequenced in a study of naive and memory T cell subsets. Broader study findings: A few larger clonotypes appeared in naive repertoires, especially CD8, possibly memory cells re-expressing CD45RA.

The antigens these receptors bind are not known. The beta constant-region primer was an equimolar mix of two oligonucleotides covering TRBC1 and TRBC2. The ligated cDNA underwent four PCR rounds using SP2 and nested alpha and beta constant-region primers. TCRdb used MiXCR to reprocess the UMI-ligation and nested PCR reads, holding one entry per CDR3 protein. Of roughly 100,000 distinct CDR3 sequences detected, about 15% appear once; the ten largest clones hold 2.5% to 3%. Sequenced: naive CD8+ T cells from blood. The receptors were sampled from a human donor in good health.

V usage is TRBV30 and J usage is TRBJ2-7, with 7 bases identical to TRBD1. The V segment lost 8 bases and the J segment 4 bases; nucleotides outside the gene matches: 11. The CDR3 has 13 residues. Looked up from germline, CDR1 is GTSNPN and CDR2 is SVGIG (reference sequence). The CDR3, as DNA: TGTGCCGGGGGACGACAGGGCCCTTACGAGCAGTACTTC. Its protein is CAGGRQGPYEQYF.

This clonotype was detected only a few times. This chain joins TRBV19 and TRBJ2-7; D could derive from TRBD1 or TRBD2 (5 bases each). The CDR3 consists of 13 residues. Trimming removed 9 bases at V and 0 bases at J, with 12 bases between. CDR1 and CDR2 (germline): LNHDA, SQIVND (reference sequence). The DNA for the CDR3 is TGTGCCAGCGGGGACCCGAGCTCCTACGAGCAGTACTTC. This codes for CASGDPSSYEQYF.

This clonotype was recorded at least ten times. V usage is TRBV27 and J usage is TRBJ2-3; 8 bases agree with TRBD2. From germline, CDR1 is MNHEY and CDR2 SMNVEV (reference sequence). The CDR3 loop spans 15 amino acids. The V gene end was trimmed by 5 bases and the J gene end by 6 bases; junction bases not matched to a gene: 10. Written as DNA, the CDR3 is TGTGCCAGCAGTCCCCGGACTAGCACGGCGGATACGCAGTATTTT. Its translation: CASSPRTSTADTQYF.

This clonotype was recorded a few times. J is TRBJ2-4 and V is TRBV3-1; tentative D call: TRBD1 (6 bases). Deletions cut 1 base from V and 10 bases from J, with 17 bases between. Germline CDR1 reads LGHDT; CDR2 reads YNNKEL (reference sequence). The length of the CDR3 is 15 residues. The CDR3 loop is CASSQGWQGQGIQYF. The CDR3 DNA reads TGTGCCAGCAGCCAAGGTTGGCAGGGCCAGGGGATTCAGTACTTC.

As DNA, the CDR3 is TGTGCCAGCAGCGTTCCGACAGGGCCAGGGGATACGCAGTATTTT. This encodes CASSVPTGPGDTQYF. The chain recombines TRBV9 with TRBJ2-3; TRBD1 matches 7 bases. V lost 2 bases, J lost 6 bases, and 9 bases stayed unmatched. Looked up from germline, CDR1 is SGDLS and CDR2 is YYNGEE. This CDR3 region has 15 residues.